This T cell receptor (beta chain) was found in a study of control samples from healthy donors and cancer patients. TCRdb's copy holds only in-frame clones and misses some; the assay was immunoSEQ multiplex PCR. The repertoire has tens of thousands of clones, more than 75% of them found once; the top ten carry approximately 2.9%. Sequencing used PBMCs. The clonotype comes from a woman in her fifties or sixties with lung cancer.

The DNA for the CDR3 is TGTGCCAGCAGTTTTAGTGGAAATCAGCCCCAGCATTTT. Protein sequence: CASSFSGNQPQHF. The rearrangement links TRBV6-2 or TRBV6-3 to TRBJ1-5; D remains ambiguous. CDR3 length: 13 amino acids. Germline loops: CDR1 MNHEY, CDR2 SVGEGT. V lost 4 bases and J 4 bases, leaving 8 bases between the germline ends.